Included here is one T cell receptor beta chain sequence, with context. Its antigen is not identified. This sample is drawn from a study of blood T cells in healthy people across ages. Together with a sample-barcoded 5' primer, a J-beta primer mix was included in a second PCR lasting about 6 to 11 cycles. TCRdb recomputed calls from the 5' RACE reads with MiXCR, one row per CDR3 protein. The data show 1.4 million to 1.5 million distinct CDR3 sequences, 42% seen once. General study results and limits: From one million sequenced T cells, diversity estimates were lower bounds. Age advanced and TCR beta diversity per million T cells fell, roughly linearly. In these data, TCR beta diversity tracked strongly with naive T cell percentage.

The CDR3 totals 15 residues. Germline CDR1 SGHTA, CDR2 FQGTGA. The V and J ends lost 2 bases and 4 bases respectively, with 12 bases between them. This chain uses TRBV7-3 with TRBJ1-5; D call uncertain. The sequencing sample was made of blood. The TCR was taken from a woman younger than 30 in good health. The CDR3 here is CASSLGVGDNQPQHF. CDR3 in DNA: TGTGCCAGCAGCTTAGGGGTGGGAGATAATCAGCCCCAGCATTTT.